The text below deals with one T cell receptor beta chain. No antigen is known for it. The data originate from a study of T cell responses to AZD1222 COVID-19 vaccine. Study-wide results and caveats: Recipients of AZD1222 seropositive at baseline numbered only 6 or 7.

V gave up 5 bases and J gave up 0 bases, with 12 bases separating them. Germline assignment: CDR1 MDHEN and CDR2 SYDVKM. The CDR3 is 15 amino acids. Profiled with immunoSEQ multiplex PCR; TCRdb holds only in-frame clones, not every one. The sample has 100,000 to 130,000 clones; roughly 90% are singletons. The J gene is TRBJ2-3, the V gene TRBV28, with D uncertain. The sequence derives from an adult in good health. This specimen was peripheral blood, taken on day 0 of AZD1222 vaccination. This chain's CDR3 is CASSTVKGSTDTQYF. CDR3 nucleotide sequence: TGTGCCAGCAGTACAGTGAAGGGTAGCACAGATACGCAGTATTTT.